This entry features one T cell receptor (beta chain) sequence. Its antigen is not identified. This CDR3 spans 13 amino acids. Germline lookup yields CDR1 SGHNT and CDR2 YENEEA. V lost 5 bases to trimming and J lost 5 bases; unmatched junction nucleotides: 6. This entry belongs to a study of cytomegalovirus exposure and HLA in healthy donors. Study observations and caveats: There were under 200 TCR beta chains listed as cytomegalovirus-associated. Later genetic work tied a missense DCLRE1C variant to beta-chain V and J trimming. Later analysis reportedly placed an Asian-associated ancestry cluster below the roughly 680-donor mean in N-insertions. A later analysis, which compared TCR beta chains of equal frequency, found the HLA-associated ones more clonally expanded.

The PCR used 60 Vbeta and 13 Jbeta primers. The method was immunoSEQ multiplex PCR; TCRdb's version includes in-frame clones alone and lacks a portion of them. The sample includes around 200,000 clones, less than 80% of them seen just once. The gene calls are TRBV11-3 and TRBJ2-7, with 7 bases aligning to TRBD1. The sample consisted of PBMCs. The TCR was taken from a woman between 25 and 40 years old in good health and CMV-seropositive. CDR3 bases: TGTGCCAGCAGCCTGACAGGGATGGACGAGCAGTACTTC. The encoded protein is CASSLTGMDEQYF.